The next 6 T cell receptor beta chains were all read from a single sample in a study of blood T cell repertoires in COVID-19. Clones were sequenced by immunoSEQ multiplex PCR, and TCRdb holds only the in-frame ones, with some missing. This table has more than 150,000 clones, about four fifths appearing once. Sequenced sample: peripheral blood. The receptors here all came from a woman older than 75 with COVID-19, enrolled during active disease.

The chain couples TRBV7-9 to TRBJ1-3; D is perhaps TRBD1 (5 bases). The germline V gene encodes CDR1 SEHNR and CDR2 FQNEAQ (reference sequence). V was cut by 5 bases and J by 3 bases, with 11 bases left in between. There are 14 residues in the CDR3. CDR3 amino acids: CASSPGGYGNTIYF. In DNA form, the CDR3 reads TGTGCCAGCAGCCCCGGGGGTTATGGAAACACCATATATTTT.

This sequence joins TRBV27 and TRBJ1-1, with TRBD1 as a possible D gene (6 bases). The germline V gene encodes CDR1 MNHEY and CDR2 SMNVEV (reference sequence). The ends were cut back, 5 bases at V and 1 base at J, with 14 bases in the middle. This CDR3 spans 15 amino acids. The CDR3 loop reads CASSGGRERNTEAFF. CDR3 bases: TGTGCCAGCAGTGGGGGCCGAGAGAGGAACACTGAAGCTTTCTTT.

The chain recombines TRBV7-2 with TRBJ1-6; 7 positions agree with TRBD1. Germline-derived CDR1 and CDR2 are SGHTA and FQGNSA. The CDR3 consists of 17 residues. With V trimmed by 1 base and J by 2 bases, 5 bases remained unmatched. CDR3 protein: CASSLVLGTAYNSPLHF. CDR3 DNA sequence: TGTGCCAGCAGCTTAGTCCTCGGGACAGCCTATAATTCACCCCTCCACTTT.

The chain joins TRBV5-8 to TRBJ2-1, with 14 nucleotides matching TRBD2. The V segment lost 0 bases and the J segment 5 bases; nucleotides outside the gene matches: 10. CDR3 size: 19 residues. Germline-derived CDR1 and CDR2 are SGHTS and YDEGEE. CDR3 amino acids: CASSLGLAGGPAGNNEQFF. The DNA of the CDR3 is TGTGCCAGCAGCTTGGGACTAGCGGGAGGGCCGGCGGGGAACAATGAGCAGTTCTTC.

This clone has just one count. The chain uses TRBV5-1 and TRBJ2-3, with 13 bases lining up with TRBD2. Trimming took 4 bases from V and 2 from J; bases not matched to a gene: 4. Per germline, CDR1 SGHRS and CDR2 YFSETQ. This CDR3 has 16 residues. CDR3 sequence reads: CASSRGLAGPTDTQYF. Here the CDR3 DNA reads TGCGCCAGCAGCCGGGGACTAGCGGGACCCACAGATACGCAGTATTTT.

This clone has just a few counts. This likely comes from a read error, as the CDR3 has no conserved phenylalanine or tryptophan at its end. The DNA is omitted, as the CDR3 cannot be located on it reliably, and the CDR3 follows TCRdb's listing. The rearrangement links TRBV18 to TRBJ2-7; TRBD2, the table's D call, was not compared with the DNA. The CDR3 spans 10 residues, counting both ends. CDR1 and CDR2 from the germline V gene are KGHSH and LQKENI. CDR3 loop: CASSPPRGPT.